This T cell receptor beta chain was identified during a study of blood T cell repertoires in COVID-19. On the study more broadly: COVID-19 samples collected from the United States, Italy and Spain covered acute and convalescent phases. T cells, B-cell-depleted T cells, or PBMCs provided the cDNA or gDNA that served as material.

In the original workflow: Using reference gene primer amplification, nucleated cell counts were estimated. The repertoire was sequenced with immunoSEQ multiplex PCR; TCRdb's copy has only in-frame clones and lacks some. Clone size and the V and J calls come from that table; the DNA yielded D and trimming. The sample consists of under 250,000 clones, approximately 88% of them appearing once. The CDR3 totals 17 residues. With V trimmed by 2 bases and J by 6 bases, 15 bases remained unmatched. Per the germline V gene, CDR1 is SQVTM and CDR2 is ANQGSEA. This clone has only a few counts. The chain carries TRBV29-1 and TRBJ2-1; 8 positions match TRBD2. Material for sequencing was peripheral blood. This receptor was identified in a man in his forties with acute or convalescent COVID-19. As DNA, the CDR3 is TGCAGCGTTGAAATGCGGTTAGTTTCCGCGGGAGGCAATGAGCAGTTCTTC. Its translation: CSVEMRLVSAGGNEQFF.